Presented here are 30 T cell receptor beta chains from one specimen sequenced in a study of Graves' ophthalmopathy and Graves' hyperthyroidism. RNA transcripts were the template, and TCR beta CDR3 regions were amplified from them. After a first-round RT-PCR with HTBI primers, a second-round multiplex PCR was run. TCRdb reprocessed the multiplex PCR reads via MiXCR and lists one record per CDR3 protein. The table shows approximately 1.2 million distinct CDR3 sequences, with about two fifths occurring only once. The specimen was peripheral blood or thyroid tissue (not recorded which). The receptors were sampled from an adult man with Graves' hyperthyroidism.

About this clonotype: This could be a read error, since a much larger clone is one nucleotide away. V and J are TRBV9 and TRBJ1-3; D remains unclear. The CDR3 length is 13 residues. Germline CDR1 and CDR2: SGDLS and YYNGEE. CDR3 region: CASSEGSGNTTYF. As DNA, the CDR3 is TGTGCCAGCAGCGAAGGCTCTGGAAACACCACATATTTT.

There are many counts of this clonotype. The chain recombines TRBV13 with TRBJ1-1, with D perhaps TRBD1 (6 bases). V was pared by 0 bases and J by 1 base, with 12 bases between. Per the germline V gene, CDR1 is PRHDT and CDR2 is FYEKMQ (reference sequence). The CDR3 is 16 amino acids. As DNA, the CDR3 is TGTGCCAGCAGCTTAGGAGGGGGGGACAAGAACACTGAAGCTTTCTTT. Translation: CASSLGGGDKNTEAFF.

This clonotype came up a few times. The chain uses TRBV19 and TRBJ1-1; 9 nucleotides line up with TRBD1. CDR1 LNHDA and CDR2 SQIVND come from the germline V gene (reference sequence). CDR3 length: 14 amino acids. V shed 4 bases and J 4 bases; nucleotides not matched to a gene: 4. The CDR3 region has the DNA TGTGCCAGTAGTAGAGGACAGGGGAGCACTGAAGCTTTCTTT. Its protein product is CASSRGQGSTEAFF.

This chain joins TRBV9 and TRBJ1-3, with D hard to call. With 5 bases removed from V and 0 bases from J, the gap between germline ends came to 9 bases. CDR3 length equals 14 residues. Germline CDR1 and CDR2: SGDLS and YYNGEE. CDR3 residues: CASSKEASGNTIYF. The CDR3 DNA reads as TGTGCCAGCAGTAAAGAAGCCTCTGGAAACACCATATATTTT.

The chain links TRBV10-3 to TRBJ1-2, with 12 nucleotides matching TRBD1. This CDR3 is built from 19 residues. The ends lost 4 bases at V and 6 bases at J; junction bases unmatched: 18. Germline V gene sequence: CDR1 ENHRY, CDR2 SYGVKD. The chain's CDR3 is CAISVLSGRGTGGNDGYTF. CDR3 nucleotide sequence: TGTGCCATCAGTGTCCTCTCAGGCCGTGGGACAGGGGGCAACGATGGCTACACCTTC.

Here the CDR3 DNA reads TGCAGCGTCGATGACAGGGGGGAGGTCGGTGGCTACACCTTC. Protein: CSVDDRGEVGGYTF. This sequence joins TRBV29-1 and TRBJ1-2; TRBD1 aligns across 9 bases. Trimming took 6 bases from V and 7 from J; bases not matched to a gene: 12. From germline, CDR1 is SQVTM and CDR2 ANQGSEA. This CDR3 has 14 amino acids.

There are a few counts of this clonotype. The CDR3 here is CASSLGATGNYGYTF. CDR3 nucleotides: TGTGCCAGCAGCTTGGGGGCGACAGGGAACTATGGCTACACCTTC. The chain has TRBV5-4 and TRBJ1-2, with 7 bases fitting TRBD1. V was pared by 0 bases and J by 2 bases, with 4 bases of the junction left unmatched. The CDR3 sequence is 15 residues long. Germline lookup yields CDR1 SGHNT and CDR2 YYREEE (reference sequence). The full variable domain, with the rest looked up from reference TRBV5-4 and TRBJ1-2, is ETGVTQSPTHLIKTRGQQVTLRCSSQSGHNTVSWYQQALGQGPQFIFQYYREEENGRGNFPPRFSGLQFPNYSSELNVNALELDDSALYLCASSLGATGNYGYTFGSGTRLTVV.

This clonotype was seen repeatedly, ten times or more. The chain couples TRBV20-1 to TRBJ2-2; D perhaps matches TRBD2 (6 bases). Germline V gene lookup returns CDR1 DFQATT and CDR2 SNEGSKA (reference sequence). This CDR3 contains 15 residues. Between the trimmed V and J ends, which lost 2 bases and 5 bases, there was a span of 15 bases. CDR3 protein: CSARRTGGTTGELFF. In nucleotides, the CDR3 is TGCAGTGCTAGAAGGACCGGAGGGACGACCGGGGAGCTGTTTTTT.

The rearrangement joins TRBV19 to TRBJ1-2; no clear D. The CDR3 loop spans 8 amino acids. V was shortened by 3 bases and J by 13 bases, with 3 bases between the two germline ends. CDR1 LNHDA and CDR2 SQIVND come from the germline V gene (reference sequence). CDR3 DNA: TGTGCCAGTAGTATCTCCACCTTC. This encodes CASSISTF.

V and J are TRBV20-1 and TRBJ2-2, with D perhaps TRBD1 (6 bases). The CDR3 loop spans 16 amino acids. Germline CDR1 is DFQATT and CDR2 is SNEGSKA (reference sequence). V lost 0 bases and J 6 bases, leaving 17 bases between the germline ends. CDR3 nucleotides: TGCAGTGCTAGAGATTTGATCAGGGGAAGTTCCGGGGAGCTGTTTTTT. It codes for CSARDLIRGSSGELFF.

Comment on this clonotype: At one boundary the junction diverges from the germline segment, which might be a read error. The chain joins TRBV29-1 to TRBJ1-1; perhaps TRBD1 as D (5 bases). The CDR3 length is 13 residues. Germline-derived CDR1 and CDR2 are SQVTM and ANQGSEA. The CDR3 sequence: CSVEGGMSTEAFF. CDR3 DNA: TGCAGCGTTGAAGGGGGGATGAGCACTGAAGCCTTCTTT.

This chain connects TRBV4-3 to TRBJ2-7; 10 nucleotides agree with TRBD1. J gave up 6 bases and V 5 bases, and 4 bases lay outside the gene matches. The CDR3 is 13 amino acids. Germline V gene data show CDR1 as LGHNA and CDR2 as YSLEER. CDR3 sequence: CASSTGTGVEQYF. The CDR3 DNA reads TGCGCCAGCAGCACCGGGACAGGGGTCGAGCAGTACTTC.

In this sample, this clonotype turned up many times. The gene calls are TRBV5-5 and TRBJ2-5, with TRBD2 matching over 7 bases. With V trimmed by 2 bases and J by 1 base, 2 bases remained unmatched. The CDR3 extends over 14 amino acids. In germline, CDR1 is SGHKS, CDR2 YYEKEE (reference sequence). The CDR3 sequence is CASSLREGQETQYF. The CDR3 coding sequence is TGTGCCAGCAGCTTAAGGGAGGGCCAAGAGACCCAGTACTTC.

The table lists this clonotype with many counts. The chain combines TRBV19 with TRBJ2-2; the D is unclear. This CDR3 spans 14 amino acids. V dropped 3 bases and J dropped 2 bases, with 7 bases sitting between them. Germline CDR1 and CDR2: LNHDA and SQIVND (reference sequence). The CDR3 sequence: CASSIGENTGELFF. In DNA form, the CDR3 reads TGTGCCAGTAGTATTGGCGAAAACACCGGGGAGCTGTTTTTT.

The chain employs TRBV9 and TRBJ2-5; D perhaps matches TRBD2 (5 bases). The end of the DNA fits TRBJ2-7 better, so the J call may be wrong. Per the germline V gene, CDR1 is SGDLS and CDR2 is YYNGEE. The CDR3 is 20 amino acids. This CDR3 reads CASTENPTGTEIGRAYEQYF. The CDR3 nucleotides are TGTGCCAGCACCGAAAACCCTACTGGCACAGAGATAGGGAGAGCCTACGAGCAGTACTTC.

The V and J genes are TRBV25-1 and TRBJ2-7, with D possibly being TRBD1 (5 bases). The CDR3 has 13 amino acids. Looked up from germline, CDR1 is MGHDK and CDR2 is SYGVNS. Trimming pared 3 bases from V and 6 bases from J, leaving 12 bases between. This CDR3 is CASSDPRGGEQYF. The CDR3 bases are TGTGCCAGCAGTGACCCAAGGGGCGGCGAGCAGTACTTC.

Comment on this clonotype: An end of the junction does not agree with germline; a read error may underlie this. The chain couples TRBV20-1 to TRBJ2-5, with D perhaps being TRBD1 or TRBD2 (5 bases each). The CDR3 runs 15 residues. CDR1 DFQATT and CDR2 SNEGSKA come from the germline V gene (reference sequence). CDR3 amino acids: CNARDGNGDGETQYF. The CDR3 DNA reads as TGCAATGCTAGAGATGGAAACGGGGACGGAGAGACCCAGTACTTC.

The V gene is TRBV5-1, the J gene TRBJ2-7; 7 nucleotides match TRBD1. V trimming: 4 bases; J trimming: 3 bases; junction bases outside the gene matches: 10. Germline V gives CDR1 SGHRS, CDR2 YFSETQ. The CDR3 spans 15 residues. CDR3 nucleotide sequence: TGCGCCAGCAGCCTAACTGGACAGGAGCTCTACGAGCAGTACTTC. This sequence encodes CASSLTGQELYEQYF.

V gene TRBV9 combines with J gene TRBJ1-4; D unclear. The CDR3 consists of 18 residues. Between the trimmed V and J ends, which lost 3 bases and 4 bases, there was a span of 22 bases. Per germline, CDR1 SGDLS and CDR2 YYNGEE. CDR3 DNA: TGTGCCAGCAGCGATCATAAACCGGGCCGAGTGGATAATGAAAAACTGTTTTTT. It is translated as CASSDHKPGRVDNEKLFF.

J is TRBJ2-7 and V is TRBV7-8, with D possibly being TRBD1 or TRBD2 (5 bases each). The CDR3 runs 16 residues. Per the germline V gene, CDR1 is SGHVS and CDR2 is FQNEAQ. V was shortened by 6 bases and J by 0 bases, with 18 bases between the two germline ends. The CDR3 nucleotides read TGTGCCAGCAGTTACTCCCGGGACCGCAGCTCCTACGAGCAGTACTTC. Its protein is CASSYSRDRSSYEQYF.

The genes are TRBV20-1 and TRBJ1-2; 7 bases map to TRBD1. Germline V lookup: CDR1 DFQATT, CDR2 SNEGSKA (reference sequence). Losses at the gene ends were 4 bases for V and 3 bases for J; bases not matched to a gene: 8. This CDR3 has 14 amino acids. CDR3 sequence reads: CSATGQVSHYGYTF. CDR3 in DNA: TGCAGTGCTACTGGACAGGTCAGCCACTATGGCTACACCTTC.

This clonotype has a count of ten or more. The rearrangement joins TRBV29-1 to TRBJ2-1, with D possibly being TRBD2 (5 bases). The germline CDR1 and CDR2 sequences are SQVTM and ANQGSEA. The V end lost 7 bases, the J end lost 3 bases, and 13 bases lay between the germline ends. The CDR3 runs to 13 residues. The CDR3 loop reads CSGRQEIYNEQFF. The CDR3 DNA reads as TGCAGCGGGAGGCAGGAGATCTACAATGAGCAGTTCTTC.

This clonotype was counted between two and nine times. The rearrangement joins TRBV20-1 to TRBJ1-4, with TRBD1 matching over 7 bases. V lost 1 base, J lost 8 bases, and 7 bases stayed unmatched. In germline, CDR1 is DFQATT, CDR2 SNEGSKA (reference sequence). This CDR3 spans 14 amino acids. CDR3 nucleotide sequence: TGCAGTGCTAGAGCTCTGACAGGGAAGGAAAAACTGTTTTTT. This sequence encodes CSARALTGKEKLFF.

This clonotype was picked up a small number of times. The V call is TRBV6-1, the J call TRBJ1-5; weak D call: TRBD1 (5 bases). V was cut by 2 bases and J by 4 bases, with 12 bases left in between. The CDR3 contains 15 residues. CDR1 and CDR2 (germline): MNHNS, SASEGT. CDR3 bases: TGTGCCAGCAGTGAAATCAGGGTCCGGAATCAGCCCCAGCATTTT. This encodes CASSEIRVRNQPQHF.

The chain carries TRBV29-1 and TRBJ1-3; D is ambiguous. The CDR3 is 10 amino acids. CDR1 SQVTM and CDR2 ANQGSEA come from the germline V gene. Trimming shortened V by 0 bases and J by 6 bases, and 0 bases separated the two germline ends. The CDR3 nucleotides read TGCAGCGTTGAAGAAAACACCATATATTTT. Protein sequence: CSVEENTIYF. Complete variable domain (other parts from reference TRBV29-1 and TRBJ1-3): SAVISQKPSRDICQRGTSLTIQCQVDSQVTMMFWYRQQPGQSLTLIATANQGSEATYESGFVIDKFPISRPNLTFSTLTVSNMSPEDSSIYLCSVEENTIYFGEGSWLTVV.

This clonotype occurred a few times. J is TRBJ2-7 and V is TRBV12-3 or TRBV12-4, with a tentative D call TRBD1 (6 bases). Trimming took 5 bases from V and 1 from J, leaving 12 bases between them. The CDR3 sequence is 14 residues long. The CDR3 protein is CASSPSGQSYEQYF. DNA of the CDR3: TGTGCCAGCAGTCCCTCAGGACAGTCCTACGAGCAGTACTTC.

The chain has TRBV7-9 and TRBJ1-2; no reliable D call. This CDR3 contains 13 residues. Deletions cut 0 bases from V and 7 bases from J, with 9 bases between. Germline loops: CDR1 SEHNR, CDR2 FQNEAQ (reference sequence). The CDR3 region has the DNA TGTGCCAGCAGCTTAGCGAGGCAGTTTGGCTACACCTTC. It translates to CASSLARQFGYTF.

The chain employs TRBV25-1 and TRBJ1-4; no clear D. There are 14 residues in the CDR3. The V end lost 8 bases, the J end lost 5 bases, and 15 bases lay between the germline ends. The germline V gene has CDR1 MGHDK and CDR2 SYGVNS. The CDR3 sequence is CASARLSPNEKLFF. CDR3 nucleotide sequence: TGTGCCAGCGCGAGACTTTCTCCCAATGAAAAACTGTTTTTT.

This clonotype was seen repeatedly, ten times or more. V gene TRBV19 combines with J gene TRBJ1-5; D is uncertain. CDR1 is LNHDA, CDR2 SQIVND, per germline (reference sequence). Trimming shortened V by 5 bases and J by 5 bases, and 7 bases separated the two germline ends. This CDR3 is built from 12 residues. This CDR3 reads CASSPRYQPQHF. CDR3 coding DNA: TGTGCCAGTAGTCCCCGATATCAGCCCCAGCATTTT.

Concerning this clonotype: With a much larger clone just one base away, this may be a read error. The chain recombines TRBV9 with TRBJ2-7; possible D gene TRBD2, 5 bases. The CDR3 covers 13 residues. From germline, CDR1 is SGDLS and CDR2 YYNGEE. CDR3 loop: CANSGAWVYEQYF. The DNA for the CDR3 is TGTGCCAACAGCGGCGCCTGGGTTTACGAGCAGTACTTC.